A single sample gave rise to the 5 T cell receptor beta chains below, sequenced in a study of regulatory T cells in long-lasting Graves disease. According to the study, TCR beta libraries were built with iRepertoire HTBI primers and CDR3-region Arm-PCR. A single record per CDR3 protein comes from TCRdb applying MiXCR to the multiplex PCR reads. This table has 400,000 to 550,000 distinct CDR3 sequences, about 16% appearing once. The time point: newly diagnosed GD, antithyroid drugs for less than 3 months. The authors made the TCR library using RNA they extracted from PBMCs. These data were also filed under a second study, of T cells in Graves' hyperthyroidism and ophthalmopathy.

The sample in question was peripheral blood mononuclear cells (PBMCs), obtained at new diagnosis, from a patient treated with antithyroid drugs. Source of these receptors: a woman in her twenties or thirties with Graves disease.

This clonotype came up many times. CDR3 DNA: TGTGCCAGCAGCCACCCGGGACTAGCGGGAGAGGCAGGACGTTACAATGAGCAGTTCTTC. Translated: CASSHPGLAGEAGRYNEQFF. The chain is built from TRBV7-9 and TRBJ2-1, with 14 bases aligning to TRBD2. The junction had 16 bases not matched to a gene; V was cut back by 5 bases and J by 4 bases. Germline-derived CDR1 and CDR2 are SEHNR and FQNEAQ (reference sequence). This CDR3 has 20 residues. Complete variable domain (other parts from reference TRBV7-9 and TRBJ2-1): DTGVSQNPRHKITKRGQNVTFRCDPISEHNRLYWYRQTLGQGPEFLTYFQNEAQLEKSRLLSDRFSAERPKGSFSTLEIQRTEQGDSAMYLCASSHPGLAGEAGRYNEQFFGPGTRLTVL.

This clonotype has a count of ten or more. The rearrangement joins TRBV5-1 to TRBJ2-7; TRBD1 or TRBD2 may be the D gene (5 bases each). V lost 5 bases, J lost 0 bases, and 15 bases lay in between. CDR1 and CDR2 (germline): SGHRS, YFSETQ. The CDR3 covers 15 residues. CDR3 residues: CASSTGTTSSYEQYF. DNA of the CDR3: TGCGCCAGCAGTACCGGGACCACGAGCTCCTACGAGCAGTACTTC.

This clonotype was detected ten times or more. V usage is TRBV5-1 and J usage is TRBJ2-7, with D possibly TRBD2 on 5 matching bases. Trimming cost V 2 bases and J 4 bases, with 16 bases left between them. The CDR3 loop spans 15 amino acids. Germline values: CDR1 SGHRS, CDR2 YFSETQ. CDR3 loop: CASSLGGSNGYEQYF. The CDR3, as DNA: TGCGCCAGCAGCTTAGGAGGCAGTAACGGTTACGAGCAGTACTTC.

At least ten counts were recorded for this clonotype. V is TRBV28 and J is TRBJ2-7; D might be TRBD1 (8 bases). Germline V CDR1 and CDR2: MDHEN, SYDVKM. There are 14 residues in the CDR3. Trimming removed 6 bases at V and 4 bases at J, with 16 bases between. CDR3 coding DNA: TGTGCCAGCAGACAGGGGGGGTCGGGGTACGAGCAGTACTTC. This codes for CASRQGGSGYEQYF.

The chain joins TRBV3-1 to TRBJ1-4; D might be TRBD1 (6 bases). V lost 4 bases and J 8 bases, leaving 14 bases between the germline ends. CDR3 size: 14 residues. Germline V gene data show CDR1 as LGHDT and CDR2 as YNNKEL (reference sequence). In nucleotides, the CDR3 is TGTGCCAGCAGCCCCCGGGGGGGCGAAGAAAAACTGTTTTTT. Amino acids: CASSPRGGEEKLFF.